The clone carrying this TCR beta chain was seen only a few times. This sample is drawn from a study of sequential checkpoint blockade in melanoma. In the study overall: After both sequences, patients received maintenance nivolumab. DNA from 90 to 100 pretreatment tumor samples underwent TCRβ immunosequencing. About two dozen patients had matched tumor biopsies before treatment and at week 13 after nivolumab or ipilimumab alone.

Germline lookup yields CDR1 SGHNT and CDR2 YENEEA. V was cut by 5 bases and J by 0 bases, with 14 bases left in between. The CDR3 has 16 residues. Method: immunoSEQ multiplex PCR; TCRdb's copy keeps in-frame clones and lacks some. Here the sample spans fewer than 20,000 clones, roughly 28% being singletons. Specified treatment: randomized to nivolumab then ipilimumab (arm A) or the reverse (arm B). The receptor's source is a human donor with melanoma. The J gene is TRBJ2-4, the V gene TRBV11-3; tentative D call: TRBD1 (5 bases). The material sequenced was tumor tissue (inferred from file names), taken from a patient given nivolumab and ipilimumab in sequence. The CDR3 nucleotides read TGTGCCAGCAGCCCTCCGACAGTCCTAGCCAAAAACATTCAGTACTTC. As protein: CASSPPTVLAKNIQYF.